This is a list of T cell receptor beta chains from one sample in a study of Ad26.COV2.S vaccination and SARS-CoV-2 variants. The method was immunoSEQ multiplex PCR; TCRdb's version includes in-frame clones alone and lacks a portion of them. The repertoire holds roughly 410,000 clones, with 83% as singletons. The specimen comprised peripheral blood, sampled in a trial of Ad26.COV2.S vaccine versus placebo. These receptors were collected from a person between 18 and 60 years old who received the Ad26.COV2.S COVID-19 vaccine or a placebo. Each CDR3 is given with its conserved first and last residue. A D gene is named only where the DNA matches it firmly. The listing skips clone size in some rows; elsewhere it reads once, few, many or a size class.

D,size,V,J,DNA,CDR3
.,few,TRBV7-3,TRBJ1-3,TGTGCCAGCTCCCTTGTGGGGTGGGGCTCTGGAAACACCATATATTTT,CASSLVGWGSGNTIYF
.,.,TRBV5-6,TRBJ2-7,TGTGCCAGCAGCTTGGATGCCCCTTATAGTGATTATTACGAGCAGTACTTC,CASSLDAPYSDYYEQYF
TRBD1,few,TRBV11-3,TRBJ1-1,TGTGCCAGCAGCACGAGACAGGGGAACACTGAAGCTTTCTTT,CASSTRQGNTEAFF
TRBD2,.,TRBV7-7,TRBJ2-1,TGTGCCAGCAGCTTAGGACTAGCGGGGGGAAGTGAGCAGTTCTTC,CASSLGLAGGSEQFF
.,.,TRBV30,TRBJ1-6,TGTGCCTGGAGACAGAGCTCCTATAATTCACCCCTCCACTTT,CAWRQSSYNSPLHF
.,.,TRBV9,TRBJ2-3,TGTGCCAGCAGCGTAGCGTCCACAGATACGCAGTATTTT,CASSVASTDTQYF
.,.,TRBV11-2,TRBJ1-4,TGTGCCAGCAGGCGTTGGGGGGGAACTAATGAAAAACTGTTTTTT,CASRRWGGTNEKLFF
.,.,TRBV5-4,TRBJ2-7,TGTGCCAGCAGCTTGTCGGGTAATATAGGAGAGCAGTACTTC,CASSLSGNIGEQYF
TRBD1,.,TRBV5-1,TRBJ2-1,TGCGCCAGCAGCTCCCAGGGGGCCTACAATGAGCAGTTCTTC,CASSSQGAYNEQFF
TRBD1,.,TRBV29-1,TRBJ2-4,TGCAGCGCTAGCCGGGACAGGACAAACATTCAGTACTTC,CSASRDRTNIQYF
.,once,TRBV3-1/TRBV3-2,TRBJ2-2,TGTGCCAGCAGCCGAGGGTTCGGGGAGCTGTTTTTT,CASSRGFGELFF
.,.,TRBV27,TRBJ1-1,TGTGCCAGCAGTCCACGCAGGAACCTTCACGGAGCTTTCTTT,CASSPRRNLHGAFF
.,.,TRBV29-1,TRBJ2-1,TGCAGCGTTGGCCCCACAGGACAAGACAATGAGCAGTTCTTC,CSVGPTGQDNEQFF
.,.,TRBV12-5,TRBJ1-1,TGTGCTAGTGGTTTGGTAATTGGCAGGGTTCGAACTGAAGCTTTCTTT,CASGLVIGRVRTEAFF
.,.,TRBV13,TRBJ2-7,TGTGCCAGCAGCCCCAAGGGAAGGGGCTCCTACGAGCAGTACTTC,CASSPKGRGSYEQYF
TRBD2,.,TRBV10-3,TRBJ2-2,TGTGCCATCGGGCGGGGGGGAAACACCGGGGAGCTGTTTTTT,CAIGRGGNTGELFF
TRBD1,.,TRBV7-2,TRBJ1-4,TGTGCCAGCAGCTTGACAGGGGGGAGGACTAATGAAAAACTGTTTTTT,CASSLTGGRTNEKLFF
TRBD2,.,TRBV12-3/TRBV12-4,TRBJ2-7,TGTGCCAGCAGTTCACTAGCGGGAGTAGAGCAGTACTTC,CASSSLAGVEQYF
TRBD1,.,TRBV7-9,TRBJ2-7,TGTGCCAGCAGCTTAGGGGGCAGGGGGCGGTTTTACGAGCAGTACTTC,CASSLGGRGRFYEQYF
.,.,TRBV27,TRBJ1-2,TGTGCCAGCAGTTTCGACAGCGATAACTATGGCTACACCTTC,CASSFDSDNYGYTF
.,.,TRBV2,TRBJ1-2,TGTGCCAGCAGGGCCTCGACAGCTTTCTATGGCTACACCTTC,CASRASTAFYGYTF
.,.,TRBV7-3,TRBJ2-7,TGTGCCAGCAGCTTATTCGGTCCGGACGAGCAGTACTTC,CASSLFGPDEQYF
.,.,TRBV19,TRBJ1-2,TGTGCCAGTAGTATCTTCCAGGGTGGTAGCTATGGCTACACCTTC,CASSIFQGGSYGYTF
.,.,TRBV10-1,TRBJ2-6,TGCGCCAGCAGTGGTGGCTCTGGGGCCAACGTCCTGACTTTC,CASSGGSGANVLTF
.,.,TRBV7-9,TRBJ2-5,TGTGCCAGCAGCCCTCCTAGCGCTGGCGAGACCCAGTACTTC,CASSPPSAGETQYF
TRBD1,.,TRBV7-9,TRBJ1-2,TGTGCCAGCAGCTTCAACGCCGGGACAGGAGCTAACTATGGCTACACCTTC,CASSFNAGTGANYGYTF
TRBD1,.,TRBV7-3,TRBJ1-1,TGTGCCAGCAGCTTGGTCCCCATCAGGGGGCTCACTGAAGCTTTCTTT,CASSLVPIRGLTEAFF
.,.,TRBV7-3,TRBJ2-1,TGTGCCAGCAGCTTAGGTCAGGTAAATGAGCAGTTCTTC,CASSLGQVNEQFF
.,.,TRBV5-1,TRBJ2-7,TGCGCCAGCAGCTTGACGGGCCAGTACTCGGACGAGCAGTACTTC,CASSLTGQYSDEQYF
TRBD2,.,TRBV20-1,TRBJ2-4,TGCAGTGCTAGTCTCGCGGGAGGGCAGCTAGCCAAAAACATTCAGTACTTC,CSASLAGGQLAKNIQYF
.,.,TRBV27,TRBJ2-7,TGTGCCAGCAGTTTCGGTTGGCCGTACGAGCAGTACTTC,CASSFGWPYEQYF
.,.,TRBV13,TRBJ2-7,TGTGCCAGCAGCTTAGGGGACTTGGACGAGCAGTACTTC,CASSLGDLDEQYF
.,.,TRBV29-1,TRBJ1-1,TGCAGCGTCCTTAAGGGAGGACTGAACACTGAAGCTTTCTTT,CSVLKGGLNTEAFF
.,.,TRBV5-4,TRBJ1-1,TGTGCCAGCAGCTTAAACAGCTACTACCTGAACACTGAAGCTTTCTTT,CASSLNSYYLNTEAFF
TRBD1,.,TRBV7-6,TRBJ2-5,TGTGCCAGCAGCCTCGCGAGGGGACAGGGGGCGAGGGAGACCCAGTACTTC,CASSLARGQGARETQYF
.,.,TRBV19,TRBJ2-7,TGTGCCAGTAGTCCAGGGGTAACCTACGAGCAGTACTTC,CASSPGVTYEQYF
.,.,TRBV5-4,TRBJ2-1,TGTGCCAGCAGCCCCGGGACTCCCGAGCAGTTCTTC,CASSPGTPEQFF
.,.,TRBV7-3,TRBJ1-2,TGTGCCAGCAGCTTAACGCGAGACTATGGCTACACCTTC,CASSLTRDYGYTF
.,.,TRBV2,TRBJ2-3,TGTGCCAGCTCGGTTCAGGGAGATACGCAGTATTTT,CASSVQGDTQYF
.,few,TRBV27,TRBJ1-3,TGTGCCAGCAATTGGGTGGGGGTGGTTCCTGGAAACACCATATATTTT,CASNWVGVVPGNTIYF
.,.,TRBV5-4,TRBJ1-2,TGTGCCAGCAGCTTGTGGGGCAGAGGAAACTATGGCTACACCTTC,CASSLWGRGNYGYTF
.,.,TRBV2,TRBJ1-1,TGTGCCAGCAGTGGGACAGCGATTCCGAACACTGAAGCTTTCTTT,CASSGTAIPNTEAFF
.,many,TRBV19,TRBJ1-6,TGTGCCAGCCTGCAGGGGTATAATTCACCCCTCCACTTT,CASLQGYNSPLHF
.,.,TRBV6-5,TRBJ2-1,TGTGCCAGCACACTAGCACTATACAATGAGCAGTTCTTC,CASTLALYNEQFF
.,.,TRBV6-5,TRBJ1-6,TGTGCCAGCAGTAAGGGTTCACCCCTCCACTTT,CASSKGSPLHF
.,.,TRBV5-1,TRBJ1-6,TGCGCCAGCAAAGATACGGCGGAATCACCCCTCCACTTT,CASKDTAESPLHF
.,.,TRBV14,TRBJ2-2,TGTGCCAGCAGCCTTTCCGGAACCGGGGAGCTGTTTTTT,CASSLSGTGELFF
TRBD1,.,TRBV15,TRBJ2-3,TGTGCCACCAGCAGAGGACAGGGGGCAAGCACAGATACGCAGTATTTT,CATSRGQGASTDTQYF
TRBD1,.,TRBV5-6,TRBJ1-1,TGTGCCAGCAGCATACTTACAGGGGGCGCCCCTGAAGCTTTCTTT,CASSILTGGAPEAFF
TRBD2,.,TRBV6-5,TRBJ2-7,TGTGCCAGCAGACCGGGACTAGCTCCCTCCTACGAGCAGTACTTC,CASRPGLAPSYEQYF
.,.,TRBV4-1,TRBJ1-4,TGCGCCAGCAGCCGACCGCCACAGTCTGCAACTAATGAAAAACTGTTTTTT,CASSRPPQSATNEKLFF
.,once,TRBV18,TRBJ2-1,TGTGCCAGCTCACCACAGGGATACAATGAGCAGTTCTTC,CASSPQGYNEQFF
.,.,TRBV5-3,TRBJ2-7,TGTGCCAGAAGCTTGGATGTCGGAGGGAGGTTTGGCGAGCAGTACTTC,CARSLDVGGRFGEQYF
.,.,TRBV5-1,TRBJ1-4,TGCGCCAGCAGGACTACAGGGTCTAATGAAAAACTGTTTTTT,CASRTTGSNEKLFF
TRBD1,.,TRBV7-3,TRBJ1-6,TGTGCCAGCAGCCCGGGACAGCCAAATTCACCCCTCCACTTT,CASSPGQPNSPLHF